This T cell receptor beta chain was identified in a study of T cell changes during pregnancy in multiple sclerosis. CDR1 and CDR2 (germline): SGHRS, YFSETQ. The CDR3 runs 17 residues. V shed 0 bases, J shed 3 bases, and the junction held 7 bases outside the gene matches. Using immunoSEQ multiplex PCR, the repertoire was profiled, and TCRdb retains in-frame clones only, with some absent. The sample has roughly 99,000 clones, about 91% seen once. The rearrangement uses TRBV5-1 and TRBJ1-4; 8 bases map to TRBD1. Sequenced material: peripheral blood, taken after pregnancy. The sequence came from a female donor in good health, enrolled as a control in a pregnancy study. This CDR3 reads CASSLDAGGMSNEKLFF. Here the CDR3 DNA reads TGCGCCAGCAGCTTGGATGCAGGGGGCATGTCTAATGAAAAACTGTTTTTT.